This TCR beta chain comes out of a study of CD8+ T cells in alopecia areata. About the research overall: Tofacitinib lasted 6 to 18 months, then 6 months off drug.

Overall study results and limits: Amid tofacitinib therapy, many expanded lesional clones stayed present in scalp and blood. Greater clonality was observed in lesional scalp samples, especially alopecia totalis/universalis, versus normal scalp.

Following RNA extraction, reverse transcription yielded cDNA that acted as the sequencing template. Clones were read by immunoSEQ multiplex PCR, and TCRdb kept only the in-frame ones, dropping some. Here the sample spans fewer than 350,000 clones, nearly 60% being singletons. Treatment meaning: oral pan-JAK inhibitor, 5-10 mg twice daily. PBMCs, the starting material, were the source of sorted CD4+ and CD8+ T cells. This CDR3 comprises 13 residues. Germline CDR1 reads SNHLY; CDR2 reads FYNNEI. Trimming cost V 3 bases and J 8 bases, with 13 bases left between them. This clone has only a few counts. The antigen is unknown.

The receptor was isolated from a human donor with alopecia areata. The sample was CD4+ T cells sorted from blood, taken at week 24, from a patient treated with tofacitinib. The gene calls are TRBV2 and TRBJ1-2; D is unclear. Here the CDR3 reads CASSDGASGGYTF. The CDR3 DNA reads TGTGCCAGCAGTGATGGAGCCTCCGGGGGCTACACCTTC.